These T cell receptor beta chains were read from a single sample in a study of CD8 T cells in Susac syndrome. Using its own MiXCR run on the immunoSEQ multiplex PCR reads, TCRdb lists one record per CDR3 protein. In the table there are hundreds of thousands of distinct CDR3 sequences, 70% to 90% of which are singletons. Sequences were obtained from CD8+ T cells from PBMCs. These receptors all come from a human donor with multiple sclerosis. Each CDR3 is given with its conserved first and last residue. D genes are given only for firm matches. Expanded clones are given a class, and other clones once, few, many or no size at all.

size | J | D | V | DNA | CDR3
. | TRBJ2-7 | . | TRBV12-3/TRBV12-4 | TGTGCCAGCAGTTTGCCGGAGACCTACGAGCAGTACTTC | CASSLPETYEQYF
. | TRBJ1-5 | . | TRBV12-3/TRBV12-4 | TGTGCCAGCACCAAGGGGGGGATCCTCAGCAATCAGCCCCAGCATTTT | CASTKGGILSNQPQHF
. | TRBJ1-4 | TRBD1 | TRBV20-1 | TGCAGTGCTAGAGATCAAACAGGGGGACGACCTAATGAAAAACTGTTTTTT | CSARDQTGGRPNEKLFF
. | TRBJ2-3 | . | TRBV5-1 | TGCGCCAGCAGCGGGAGCAAAGATACGCAGTATTTT | CASSGSKDTQYF
few | TRBJ2-7 | TRBD1 | TRBV27 | TGTGCCAGCAGTTTCGTGGACAGGGCTAAAGACGAGCAGTACTTC | CASSFVDRAKDEQYF
few | TRBJ2-5 | TRBD1 | TRBV11-2 | TGTGCCAGCAGCTCCGCGCAGGACAGGGAAGGTCAAGAGACCCAGTACTTC | CASSSAQDREGQETQYF
. | TRBJ2-1 | TRBD1 | TRBV9 | TGTGCCAGCAGCGTAGCGGGGACAGGGAGGGATGAGCAGTTCTTC | CASSVAGTGRDEQFF
. | TRBJ2-7 | . | TRBV4-1 | TGCGCCAGCAGCCAAGTGGCCGAACGTAACGAGCAGTACTTC | CASSQVAERNEQYF
. | TRBJ2-2 | . | TRBV9 | TGTGCCAGCAGCGTATACGGGAAAAACACCGGGGAGCTGTTTTTT | CASSVYGKNTGELFF
. | TRBJ2-1 | TRBD2 | TRBV9 | TGTGCCAGCAGCGCCCGGGGGGGACTACTCTACAATGAGCAGTTCTTC | CASSARGGLLYNEQFF
. | TRBJ2-7 | . | TRBV19 | TGTGCCAGTCGAACTAGCCAAGGAACCTACGAGCAGTACTTC | CASRTSQGTYEQYF
. | TRBJ2-5 | TRBD1 | TRBV10-2 | TGCGCCAGCAGTGACGTTCCCGGGACAGGGGGTAGGATTGAAGAGACCCAGTACTTC | CASSDVPGTGGRIEETQYF
. | TRBJ2-2 | . | TRBV13 | TGTGCCAGCAGCGGGAGCGGACGGAACACCGGGGAGCTGTTTTTT | CASSGSGRNTGELFF
. | TRBJ2-1 | TRBD2 | TRBV20-1 | TGCAGTGCTAGAGTACGACTAGCGGAAAACTACAATGAGCAGTTCTTC | CSARVRLAENYNEQFF
. | TRBJ1-1 | . | TRBV5-1 | TGCGCCAGCAGCTCTGGACGGAACCTGAACACTGAAGCTTTCTTT | CASSSGRNLNTEAFF
. | TRBJ2-4 | . | TRBV7-9 | TGTGCCAGCACCTGGACGGCGAGGGAAAACATTCAGTACTTC | CASTWTARENIQYF
. | TRBJ1-4 | . | TRBV12-3/TRBV12-4 | TGTGCCAGCAGCTCGGTGGGGCTTAATGAAAAACTGTTTTTT | CASSSVGLNEKLFF
. | TRBJ1-3 | . | TRBV7-9 | TGTGCCAGCAGCTCCCATGGAGGGGTGGAGGAGGTTCGCGGAAACACCATATATTTT | CASSSHGGVEEVRGNTIYF
. | TRBJ2-7 | . | TRBV2 | TGTGCCAGCAGTACACTAGCATCCTCCTACGAGCAGTACTTC | CASSTLASSYEQYF
. | TRBJ2-1 | . | TRBV7-3 | TGTGCCAGCAGCCCGAGCTTCTTC | CASSPSFF
. | TRBJ2-1 | . | TRBV27 | TGTGCCAGCAGTTTATTATGGGGGGACAATGAGCAGTTCTTC | CASSLLWGDNEQFF
. | TRBJ2-3 | TRBD1 | TRBV18 | TGTGCCAGCTCACCGTCGACAGGGGCCTACACAGATACGCAGTATTTT | CASSPSTGAYTDTQYF
few | TRBJ2-7 | . | TRBV2 | TGTGCCAGCAGTGAAGCGCTCGTCTACGAGCAGTACTTC | CASSEALVYEQYF
. | TRBJ2-2 | . | TRBV27 | TGTGCCAGCAGTTTTTCTCCCAGGGCTCGTGGCACCGGGGAGCTGTTTTTT | CASSFSPRARGTGELFF
. | TRBJ2-2 | TRBD2 | TRBV20-1 | TGCAGTGCTAGAGATCTAGCGGGAGGGGAGAACACCGGGGAGCTGTTTTTT | CSARDLAGGENTGELFF
few | TRBJ1-2 | . | TRBV7-9 | TGTGCCAGCAGCGACGGTCTCTATGGCTACACCTTC | CASSDGLYGYTF
. | TRBJ2-1 | . | TRBV9 | TGTGCCAGCAGCGTAAGAAGCGGTAGTAGCTCCTACAATGAGCAGTTCTTC | CASSVRSGSSSYNEQFF
. | TRBJ2-7 | TRBD2 | TRBV27 | TGTGCCAGCACGGGAGGGCCATACGAGCAGTACTTC | CASTGGPYEQYF
. | TRBJ2-2 | . | TRBV9 | TGTGCCAGCAGCGTAAACGGGGGCAACACCGGGGAGCTGTTTTTT | CASSVNGGNTGELFF
. | TRBJ1-1 | . | TRBV4-1 | TGCGCCAGCAGCCAAGTTTCTGAAGCTTTCTTT | CASSQVSEAFF
. | TRBJ2-7 | . | TRBV19 | TGTGCCAGTAGTCCGGGGACAACATACGAGCAGTACTTC | CASSPGTTYEQYF
. | TRBJ1-2 | . | TRBV9 | TGTGCCAGCAGCGTAGAGGCAGCAATACCTCATGGCTACACCTTC | CASSVEAAIPHGYTF
. | TRBJ1-1 | . | TRBV6-5 | TGTGCCAGCAGGTACGGACAGCGGAACACTGAAGCTTTCTTT | CASRYGQRNTEAFF
. | TRBJ2-4 | . | TRBV6-1 | TGTGCCAGCAGACCTGACGGCAAAAACATTCAGTACTTC | CASRPDGKNIQYF
. | TRBJ2-5 | . | TRBV5-1 | TGCGCCAGCAGCTTGGCCCACAGGAAAGAGGCCCAGTACTTC | CASSLAHRKEAQYF
. | TRBJ2-7 | TRBD2 | TRBV9 | TGTGCCAGCAGCGCCCGACTAGCGGGAGTATACGAGCAGTACTTC | CASSARLAGVYEQYF
few | TRBJ2-7 | TRBD1 | TRBV6-1 | TGTGCCAGCCCAAGGGGGACAGGGCCCTACGAGCAGTACTTC | CASPRGTGPYEQYF
. | TRBJ2-1 | TRBD2 | TRBV15 | TGTGCCACCAGTTGGACTAGCGGAGAATACAATGAGCAGTTCTTC | CATSWTSGEYNEQFF
. | TRBJ2-3 | . | TRBV5-4 | TGTGCCAGCAGTCTCTTTCCCGCTAGCCCAGATGGCACAGATACGCAGTATTTT | CASSLFPASPDGTDTQYF
. | TRBJ1-1 | . | TRBV9 | TGTGCCAGCAGCGTAGCCCCATTGGGAGCTGAAGCTTTCTTT | CASSVAPLGAEAFF
. | TRBJ2-7 | . | TRBV2 | TGTGCCAGCAGTCCCTACCTCTCAGGGACGGGAAGCTCCTACGAGCAGTACTTC | CASSPYLSGTGSSYEQYF
. | TRBJ2-7 | . | TRBV27 | TGTGCCAGCAGTTTTTTAACAGAGTCCTACGAGCAGTACTTC | CASSFLTESYEQYF
. | TRBJ1-1 | TRBD1 | TRBV6-1 | TGTGCCAGCAGTACCAGGGGGGCCACTGAAGCTTTCTTT | CASSTRGATEAFF
. | TRBJ1-1 | . | TRBV27 | TGTGCCAGCAGCCCACGGAGTGGAACTGAAGCTTTCTTT | CASSPRSGTEAFF
. | TRBJ1-2 | . | TRBV5-6 | TGTGCCAGCAGTGGCACGATTTTATCAGGCAACTGTGGCTACACCTTC | CASSGTILSGNCGYTF
. | TRBJ2-1 | TRBD2 | TRBV28 | TGTGCCAGCAGTTATCGGGGACTAGCCAGGAATGAGCAGTTCTTC | CASSYRGLARNEQFF
. | TRBJ2-1 | TRBD2 | TRBV9 | TGTGCCAGCAGCGTAGCCACCAAACCCACCGGACTAGCGGGATACAATGAGCAGTTCTTC | CASSVATKPTGLAGYNEQFF